The 31 T cell receptor beta chains below come from one sample, sequenced in a study of shared clonotypes between healthy human individuals (dated by TCRdb to 2018 to 2021). The protocol used for the library was the immunoSEQ multiplex PCR assay. The table was pulled from immuneACCESS by TCRdb, which kept in-frame rearrangements only. Such tables lose some clones; where checked, under half of the loss comes from unresolved V genes, and the rest has no known cause. Recorded for this sample are about 110,000 clones; 55% to 70% of them occurred a single time. The top ten hold 24% of the sample. The sample was memory CD8+ T cells sorted from blood. What this sample's cell subset or site label stands for: CD45RO+ cells pooled with CCR7-negative TemRA cells. All receptors derive from a woman in her 30s in good health.

A few counts support this clone. V and J are TRBV19 and TRBJ1-2; D remains ambiguous. The V end lost 7 bases, the J end lost 4 bases, and 10 bases lay between the germline ends. In germline, CDR1 is LNHDA, CDR2 SQIVND (reference sequence). This CDR3 region has 12 residues. CDR3 sequence: CASTNWSYGYTF. The CDR3 bases are TGTGCCAGTACCAATTGGAGCTATGGCTACACCTTC.

At least ten counts were recorded for this clone. V and J are TRBV27 and TRBJ2-5; 8 bases are shared with TRBD2. TRBJ2-7 matches the DNA end more closely, so the J call is doubtful. Germline V gives CDR1 MNHEY, CDR2 SMNVEV (reference sequence). This CDR3 has 15 amino acids. CDR3 in amino acids: CASTPTVSGAREQYF. Written as DNA, the CDR3 is TGTGCCAGCACTCCAACCGTTAGCGGGGCCCGCGAGCAGTACTTC.

In its sample, this clone was seen many times. The rearrangement links TRBV7-8 to TRBJ2-7; tentative D call: TRBD1 (6 bases). There are 14 residues in the CDR3. V lost 1 base, J lost 3 bases, and 10 bases lay in between. CDR1 is SGHVS, CDR2 FQNEAQ, per germline. The CDR3 bases are TGTGCCAGCAGCTTAGTGACAGGAGGCTACGAGCAGTACTTC. This encodes CASSLVTGGYEQYF.

The chain joins TRBV10-3 to TRBJ1-1; 9 bases fit TRBD1. The germline gives CDR1 ENHRY, CDR2 SYGVKD. This CDR3 comprises 15 residues. V dropped 3 bases and J dropped 6; count of bases not matched to a gene: 8. This CDR3 reads CAISDPPGQGPEAFF. The CDR3, as DNA: TGTGCCATCAGTGACCCCCCGGGACAGGGTCCTGAAGCTTTCTTT.

The chain uses TRBV6-1 and TRBJ2-1; 8 bases are a match to TRBD2. This CDR3 contains 14 residues. Trimming at V came to 9 bases and at J to 4 bases, leaving 8 bases not matched to a gene. Germline V lookup: CDR1 MNHNS, CDR2 SASEGT. DNA of the CDR3: TGTGCCAGTAGTCGGGAGGGGAAATACAATGAGCAGTTCTTC. As protein: CASSREGKYNEQFF.

The genes are TRBV30 and TRBJ2-7; tentatively, D is TRBD2 (6 bases). The germline CDR1 and CDR2 sequences are GTSNPN and SVGIG (reference sequence). This CDR3 comprises 18 residues. Trimming removed 2 bases at V and 0 bases at J, with 23 bases between. CDR3 sequence: CAWSFPMGLALSSYEQYF. For the CDR3, the DNA is TGTGCCTGGAGTTTCCCGATGGGGCTAGCGCTATCCTCCTACGAGCAGTACTTC. The whole variable domain, remainder taken from reference TRBV30 and TRBJ2-7, is SQTIHQWPATLVQPVGSPLSLECTVEGTSNPNLYWYRQAAGRGLQLLFYSVGIGQISSEVPQNLSASRPQDRQFILSSKKLLLSDSGFYLCAWSFPMGLALSSYEQYFGPGTRLTVT.

The chain links TRBV19 to TRBJ2-6; either TRBD1 or TRBD2 may supply D (5 bases each). Germline CDR1 and CDR2: LNHDA and SQIVND (reference sequence). V was shortened by 6 bases and J by 4 bases, with 16 bases between the two germline ends. The CDR3 extends over 16 amino acids. The chain's CDR3 is CASSSAPGLGANVLTF. The CDR3 nucleotides are TGTGCCAGTAGCTCGGCCCCGGGGCTGGGGGCCAACGTCCTGACTTTC.

The chain has TRBV27 and TRBJ2-3, with D possibly matching TRBD2 (5 bases). V was trimmed by 5 bases and J by 7 bases, leaving 13 bases between them. Germline CDR1 and CDR2: MNHEY and SMNVEV (reference sequence). The CDR3 runs 13 residues. The DNA for the CDR3 is TGTGCCAGCAGTCCCGGACTTTCATATACGCAGTATTTT. Amino acid sequence: CASSPGLSYTQYF.

The chain links TRBV28 to TRBJ2-1; TRBD2 might be the D (5 bases). Germline values: CDR1 MDHEN, CDR2 SYDVKM. Trimming shortened V by 3 bases and J by 2 bases, and 8 bases separated the two germline ends. This CDR3 is built from 14 residues. CDR3 DNA sequence: TGTGCCAGCAGTTTGACTATTACCTACAATGAGCAGTTCTTC. The encoded protein is CASSLTITYNEQFF.

This clone was counted a single time. The rearrangement joins TRBV7-8 to TRBJ2-7; TRBD1 aligns across 10 bases. The CDR3 runs to 17 residues. Germline CDR1 reads SGHVS; CDR2 reads FQNEAQ. V shed 5 bases and J 2 bases; nucleotides not matched to a gene: 12. In DNA form, the CDR3 reads TGTGCCAGCAGCCTCACACCCCCGGGACAGGGGACCTACGAGCAGTACTTC. It translates to CASSLTPPGQGTYEQYF.

The rearrangement joins TRBV9 to TRBJ1-1, with D possibly being TRBD1 (6 bases). This CDR3 is built from 17 residues. CDR1 SGDLS and CDR2 YYNGEE come from the germline V gene. V dropped 4 bases and J dropped 3 bases, with 22 bases sitting between them. DNA for the CDR3: TGTGCCAGCAGCCCCTCTTGGACAGCCCACCAGGACACTGAAGCTTTCTTT. Its translation: CASSPSWTAHQDTEAFF. Full variable domain (rest looked up from reference TRBV9 and TRBJ1-1): DSGVTQTPKHLITATGQRVTLRCSPRSGDLSVYWYQQSLDQGLQFLIQYYNGEERAKGNILERFSAQQFPDLHSELNLSSLELGDSALYFCASSPSWTAHQDTEAFFGQGTRLTVV.

V and J are TRBV27 and TRBJ2-2, with a possible D match to TRBD1 (5 bases). Trimming stripped 10 bases from V and 0 bases from J, with 12 bases between. Germline loops: CDR1 MNHEY, CDR2 SMNVEV (reference sequence). The CDR3 is made up of 14 amino acids. CDR3 protein: CATKRQPNTGELFF. The DNA of the CDR3 is TGTGCCACCAAACGACAGCCGAACACCGGGGAGCTGTTTTTT.

The chain is built from TRBV19 and TRBJ1-3; D unclear. There are 14 residues in the CDR3. The germline gives CDR1 LNHDA, CDR2 SQIVND (reference sequence). V shed 3 bases and J shed 5 bases, with 11 bases lying between them. The CDR3 sequence: CASSIGGSRNTIYF. The CDR3 DNA follows: TGTGCCAGTAGTATCGGCGGGTCGAGAAACACCATATATTTT.

This chain links TRBV5-1 with TRBJ1-2, with D uncertain. Germline V gene data show CDR1 as SGHRS and CDR2 as YFSETQ. V was pared by 0 bases and J by 5 bases, with 14 bases between. The CDR3 spans 15 residues. The CDR3 region has the DNA TGCGCCAGCAGCTTGGAAACAGACGTTATTTATGGCTACACCTTC. Translated, it gives CASSLETDVIYGYTF.

This clone was seen only once. The rearrangement links TRBV6-6 to TRBJ2-5; 12 bases agree with TRBD2. The CDR3 is 16 amino acids. Germline V gene lookup returns CDR1 MNHNY and CDR2 SVGAGI (reference sequence). J was trimmed by 4 bases and V by 0 bases; bases with no gene match: 3. CDR3 DNA sequence: TGTGCCAGCAGTTACTCCCCGGGACTAGCGGGAGAGACCCAGTACTTC. This encodes CASSYSPGLAGETQYF.

This clone has ten or more counts. The rearrangement uses TRBV25-1 and TRBJ2-2; D is uncertain. V lost 3 bases and J lost 1, with 9 bases in between. This CDR3 region has 15 residues. The germline gives CDR1 MGHDK, CDR2 SYGVNS. In DNA, the CDR3 is TGTGCCAGCAGTGACCGGTCAGAGAACACCGGGGAGCTGTTTTTT. The encoded protein is CASSDRSENTGELFF.

In the case of this clone: Other DNA variants within this sample encode the same CDR3. V gene TRBV19 combines with J gene TRBJ1-1, with D uncertain. The CDR3 is 14 amino acids. V lost 0 bases to trimming and J lost 0 bases, with 5 bases between them. Germline lookup yields CDR1 LNHDA and CDR2 SQIVND (reference sequence). CDR3 sequence reads: CASSIEGLNTEAFF. Here the CDR3 DNA reads TGTGCCAGTAGTATAGAAGGGTTGAACACTGAAGCTTTCTTT.

This clone was seen only a few times. The chain recombines TRBV28 with TRBJ2-7; TRBD1 agrees at 9 bases. Per the germline V gene, CDR1 is MDHEN and CDR2 is SYDVKM. With V trimmed by 4 bases and J by 1 base, 17 bases remained unmatched. The CDR3 runs 19 residues. The CDR3 DNA reads TGTGCCAGCAGTTCCCCAAAAACCGGGACAGGGCCAATGTCCTACGAGCAGTACTTC. It yields the protein CASSSPKTGTGPMSYEQYF. Supplemented by reference TRBV28 and TRBJ2-7, the full variable domain reads DVKVTQSSRYLVKRTGEKVFLECVQDMDHENMFWYRQDPGLGLRLIYFSYDVKMKEKGDIPEGYSVSREKKERFSLILESASTNQTSMYLCASSSPKTGTGPMSYEQYFGPGTRLTVT.

This clone came up a few times. This chain uses TRBV10-3 with TRBJ2-7; D gene uncertain. Trimming removed 4 bases at V and 0 bases at J, with 16 bases between. Germline assignment: CDR1 ENHRY and CDR2 SYGVKD. The CDR3 contains 16 residues. CDR3 nucleotides: TGTGCCATCAGTGGCCCTCGGACGGAGAGCTCCTACGAGCAGTACTTC. Its protein product is CAISGPRTESSYEQYF.

This rearrangement joins TRBV5-1 to TRBJ2-1, with 10 nucleotides matching TRBD1. The CDR3 has 15 amino acids. Germline CDR1 and CDR2: SGHRS and YFSETQ. J lost 3 bases, V lost 7 bases, and 7 bases had no gene match. CDR3 protein: CASSPGDRGYNEQFF. The CDR3 DNA follows: TGCGCCAGCTCGCCAGGGGACAGGGGCTACAATGAGCAGTTCTTC.

This sequence joins TRBV7-3 and TRBJ2-5, with D perhaps matching TRBD2 (6 bases). CDR1 is SGHTA, CDR2 FQGTGA, per germline. The ends were cut back, 5 bases at V and 1 base at J, with 17 bases in the middle. There are 16 residues in the CDR3. CDR3 in DNA: TGTGCCAGCAGCGTTAGCGGAGGACGACGCCAAGAGACCCAGTACTTC. Its protein is CASSVSGGRRQETQYF.

V gene TRBV6-1 combines with J gene TRBJ1-2; no clear D gene. Per germline, CDR1 MNHNS and CDR2 SASEGT. V lost 8 bases and J lost 3, with 13 bases in between. The CDR3 contains 13 residues. CDR3 nucleotide sequence: TGTGCCAGCGAATCCGGGGTTTACTATGGCTACACCTTC. This encodes CASESGVYYGYTF.

This sequence joins TRBV28 and TRBJ2-7, with D maybe TRBD2 (5 bases). The CDR3 is 14 amino acids. Germline CDR1 and CDR2: MDHEN and SYDVKM. Deletions cut 3 bases from V and 2 bases from J, with 11 bases between. CDR3 nucleotides: TGTGCCAGCAGTTTCTCCGGGAACCCCTACGAGCAGTACTTC. The encoded protein is CASSFSGNPYEQYF. Filled out from reference TRBV28 and TRBJ2-7, the complete variable domain reads DVKVTQSSRYLVKRTGEKVFLECVQDMDHENMFWYRQDPGLGLRLIYFSYDVKMKEKGDIPEGYSVSREKKERFSLILESASTNQTSMYLCASSFSGNPYEQYFGPGTRLTVT.

The V call is TRBV28, the J call TRBJ2-3, with D perhaps matching TRBD1 (5 bases). CDR1 MDHEN and CDR2 SYDVKM come from the germline V gene. With 7 bases removed from V and 2 bases from J, the gap between germline ends came to 13 bases. The CDR3 consists of 14 residues. The chain's CDR3 is CASKGRADTDTQYF. The CDR3 DNA is TGTGCCAGCAAGGGCAGGGCCGACACAGATACGCAGTATTTT. The full variable domain, with the rest looked up from reference TRBV28 and TRBJ2-3, is DVKVTQSSRYLVKRTGEKVFLECVQDMDHENMFWYRQDPGLGLRLIYFSYDVKMKEKGDIPEGYSVSREKKERFSLILESASTNQTSMYLCASKGRADTDTQYFGPGTRLTVL.

The genes are TRBV5-6 and TRBJ1-1; D gene unclear. Germline-derived CDR1 and CDR2 are SGHDT and YYEEEE. Trimming pared 2 bases from V and 0 bases from J, leaving 14 bases between. This CDR3 region has 16 residues. The CDR3 bases are TGTGCCAGCAGCTTCTTTTCAGAGGGAATGAACACTGAAGCTTTCTTT. Residues: CASSFFSEGMNTEAFF. The complete variable domain, with remaining parts taken from reference TRBV5-6 and TRBJ1-1, reads DAGVTQSPTHLIKTRGQQVTLRCSPKSGHDTVSWYQQALGQGPQFIFQYYEEEERQRGNFPDRFSGHQFPNYSSELNVNALLLGDSALYLCASSFFSEGMNTEAFFGQGTRLTVV.

This chain's CDR3 is CASSIEQGLFQPQHF. CDR3 sequence (DNA): TGTGCCAGTAGTATCGAACAGGGGCTTTTTCAGCCCCAGCATTTT. The rearrangement uses TRBV19 and TRBJ1-5; 7 bases match TRBD1. Germline V lookup: CDR1 LNHDA, CDR2 SQIVND (reference sequence). The CDR3 is 15 residues long. V lost 3 bases, J lost 6 bases, and 8 bases stayed unmatched.

The CDR3 spells CASSIWTGELYGYTF. The CDR3 nucleotides read TGTGCCAGTAGTATCTGGACAGGGGAACTGTATGGCTACACCTTC. The chain links TRBV19 to TRBJ1-2; TRBD1 aligns across 9 bases. The V segment lost 3 bases and the J segment 5 bases; nucleotides outside the gene matches: 7. The CDR3 covers 15 residues. Germline lookup yields CDR1 LNHDA and CDR2 SQIVND (reference sequence).

This clone was observed once. The chain recombines TRBV11-3 with TRBJ2-2; 11 nucleotides align to TRBD2. The CDR3 runs 20 residues. Trimming at V came to 1 base and at J to 3 bases, leaving 13 bases not matched to a gene. The V gene's germline CDR1 is SGHNT and CDR2 YENEEA. In nucleotides, the CDR3 is TGTGCCAGCAGCTTAGCGGATTTCGGACTAGCGGGTCTTGACACCGGGGAGCTGTTTTTT. Its protein product is CASSLADFGLAGLDTGELFF.

This clone has only one observation. CDR3 DNA sequence: TGTGCCTGGAGGCCCAGGGCCAACGATGGCTACACCTTC. Encoded protein: CAWRPRANDGYTF. The chain is built from TRBV30 and TRBJ1-2, with D possibly matching TRBD1 (5 bases). The germline gives CDR1 GTSNPN, CDR2 SVGIG (reference sequence). With 3 bases removed from V and 6 bases from J, the gap between germline ends came to 14 bases. The CDR3 is 13 residues long. The full variable domain, with the rest looked up from reference TRBV30 and TRBJ1-2, is SQTIHQWPATLVQPVGSPLSLECTVEGTSNPNLYWYRQAAGRGLQLLFYSVGIGQISSEVPQNLSASRPQDRQFILSSKKLLLSDSGFYLCAWRPRANDGYTFGSGTRLTVV.

For this clone: Other nucleotide sequences from this sample produce the same CDR3. The CDR3 bases are TGTGCCAGCAGCCTCCAGGGCGACACTGAAGCTTTCTTT. Translation: CASSLQGDTEAFF. The rearrangement uses TRBV7-2 and TRBJ1-1; D possibly corresponds to TRBD1 (5 bases). The V end lost 5 bases, the J end lost 3 bases, and 10 bases lay between the germline ends. This CDR3 has 13 amino acids. The germline V gene has CDR1 SGHTA and CDR2 FQGNSA. The full variable domain, in which reference TRBV7-2 and TRBJ1-1 provide the parts outside the CDR3, is GAGVSQSPSNKVTEKGKDVELRCDPISGHTALYWYRQSLGQGLEFLIYFQGNSAPDKSGLPSDRFSAERTGGSVSTLTIQRTQQEDSAVYLCASSLQGDTEAFFGQGTRLTVV.

The chain uses TRBV14 and TRBJ2-5; TRBD2 matches at 9 bases. Germline CDR1 reads SGHDN; CDR2 reads FVKESK. Trimming removed 1 base from V and 9 bases from J; junction bases left unmatched: 6. This CDR3 has 14 amino acids. CDR3 sequence: CASSQVAGEAPQYF. CDR3 nucleotides: TGTGCCAGCAGCCAAGTAGCGGGAGAAGCGCCCCAGTACTTC.